The rows below give T cell receptor beta chains drawn from one sample of a study of STAT5B mutations in CD4+ large granular lymphocyte leukemia. Method: immunoSEQ multiplex PCR; TCRdb's copy keeps in-frame clones and lacks some. Of roughly 48,000 clones listed, under 80% were seen once; the top ten hold approximately 1.4%. The sample consisted of CD4+ T cells from blood buffy coats. All receptors come from a human donor in good health. CDR3s include the opening cysteine and the closing phenylalanine or tryptophan. The order of the fields is V gene, clone size, J gene, D gene, CDR3 protein, CDR3 DNA. D genes are given only for firm matches. Size values are once, few and many counts, or a class for expanded clones, and some rows have none.

v_gene: TRBV6-1
abundance: once
j_gene: TRBJ2-3
d_gene: .
CDR3aa: CASGGAAEGDTQYF
CDR3nt: TGTGCCAGTGGGGGGGCCGCAGAGGGGGATACGCAGTATTTT

v_gene: TRBV5-1
abundance: .
j_gene: TRBJ2-3
d_gene: .
CDR3aa: CASSLVGPSTDTQYF
CDR3nt: TGCGCCAGCAGCTTGGTGGGCCCTAGCACAGATACGCAGTATTTT

v_gene: TRBV29-1
abundance: .
j_gene: TRBJ2-1
d_gene: TRBD2
CDR3aa: CSGGEVAGGLGSYNEQFF
CDR3nt: TGCAGCGGGGGAGAGGTAGCGGGGGGGCTAGGCTCCTACAATGAGCAGTTCTTC

v_gene: TRBV6-6
abundance: .
j_gene: TRBJ2-7
d_gene: TRBD1
CDR3aa: CASSTPGQGSYEQYF
CDR3nt: TGTGCCAGCAGTACACCGGGACAGGGCTCCTACGAGCAGTACTTC

v_gene: TRBV7-7
abundance: .
j_gene: TRBJ1-5
d_gene: TRBD1
CDR3aa: CASSLGETGRSDQPQHF
CDR3nt: TGTGCTAGCAGCTTAGGAGAGACAGGGCGTTCAGATCAGCCCCAGCATTTT

v_gene: TRBV29-1
abundance: .
j_gene: TRBJ1-3
d_gene: .
CDR3aa: CSVEDPPSGNTIYF
CDR3nt: TGCAGCGTTGAAGATCCCCCCTCTGGAAACACCATATATTTT

v_gene: TRBV2
abundance: .
j_gene: TRBJ1-5
d_gene: TRBD1
CDR3aa: CASSAPTGMNQPQHF
CDR3nt: TGTGCCAGCAGCGCCCCGACAGGGATGAATCAGCCCCAGCATTTT

v_gene: TRBV19
abundance: once
j_gene: TRBJ1-4
d_gene: .
CDR3aa: CASSIRGATNEKLFF
CDR3nt: TGTGCCAGTAGTATTCGGGGTGCAACTAATGAAAAACTGTTTTTT

v_gene: TRBV11-2
abundance: .
j_gene: TRBJ2-7
d_gene: .
CDR3aa: CASSLTTMGGGYYEQYF
CDR3nt: TGTGCCAGCAGCTTGACGACTATGGGGGGGGGCTACTACGAGCAGTACTTC

v_gene: TRBV7-2
abundance: .
j_gene: TRBJ2-7
d_gene: .
CDR3aa: CASSLASSLGEQYF
CDR3nt: TGTGCCAGCAGCTTAGCGAGCTCCCTCGGCGAGCAGTACTTC

v_gene: TRBV6-1
abundance: .
j_gene: TRBJ2-6
d_gene: TRBD1
CDR3aa: CASSQDRIGANVLTF
CDR3nt: TGTGCCAGCAGTCAGGACAGGATTGGGGCCAACGTCCTGACTTTC

v_gene: TRBV28
abundance: .
j_gene: TRBJ2-1
d_gene: TRBD2
CDR3aa: CASSPNSGGATYNEQFF
CDR3nt: TGTGCCAGCAGTCCCAATAGCGGGGGGGCCACCTACAATGAGCAGTTCTTC

v_gene: TRBV19
abundance: .
j_gene: TRBJ1-2
d_gene: TRBD1
CDR3aa: CASNWVGGFGYTF
CDR3nt: TGTGCCAGTAATTGGGTAGGGGGCTTTGGCTACACCTTC

v_gene: TRBV7-9
abundance: .
j_gene: TRBJ1-1
d_gene: .
CDR3aa: CASSLAEGCTEAFF
CDR3nt: TGTGCCAGCAGCTTAGCTGAGGGGTGCACTGAAGCTTTCTTT

v_gene: TRBV6-1
abundance: once
j_gene: TRBJ1-6
d_gene: .
CDR3aa: CASSPFQEPNSPLHF
CDR3nt: TGTGCCAGCAGTCCATTCCAAGAACCCAATTCACCCCTCCACTTT

v_gene: TRBV6-5
abundance: .
j_gene: TRBJ2-2
d_gene: .
CDR3aa: CASSYSMGQGTGELFF
CDR3nt: TGTGCCAGCAGTTACTCGATGGGGCAGGGCACCGGGGAGCTGTTTTTT

v_gene: TRBV6-5
abundance: .
j_gene: TRBJ1-4
d_gene: .
CDR3aa: CASSHPGNEKLFF
CDR3nt: TGTGCCAGCAGCCACCCGGGTAATGAAAAACTGTTTTTT

v_gene: TRBV7-2
abundance: .
j_gene: TRBJ1-4
d_gene: .
CDR3aa: CASSLAPGREKLFF
CDR3nt: TGTGCCAGCAGCTTAGCCCCAGGAAGAGAAAAACTGTTTTTT

v_gene: TRBV11-2
abundance: .
j_gene: TRBJ1-4
d_gene: .
CDR3aa: CASSPGLFGGEKLFF
CDR3nt: TGTGCCAGCAGCCCGGGACTCTTCGGCGGTGAAAAACTGTTTTTT

v_gene: TRBV11-2
abundance: few
j_gene: TRBJ1-2
d_gene: .
CDR3aa: CASSLGGNYGYTF
CDR3nt: TGTGCCAGCAGCTTAGGCGGTAACTATGGCTACACCTTC

v_gene: TRBV11-1
abundance: .
j_gene: TRBJ1-1
d_gene: .
CDR3aa: CASTARVDSAHEAFF
CDR3nt: TGTGCCAGCACCGCTCGGGTGGACAGCGCCCATGAAGCTTTCTTT

v_gene: TRBV9
abundance: .
j_gene: TRBJ1-2
d_gene: TRBD1
CDR3aa: CASSVLTGDYGYTF
CDR3nt: TGTGCCAGCAGCGTTTTAACAGGGGACTATGGCTACACCTTC

v_gene: TRBV6-5
abundance: .
j_gene: TRBJ2-1
d_gene: .
CDR3aa: CASRGLVGANEQFF
CDR3nt: TGTGCCAGCCGGGGCCTAGTGGGTGCCAATGAGCAGTTCTTC

v_gene: TRBV29-1
abundance: .
j_gene: TRBJ1-2
d_gene: .
CDR3aa: CSTSGTTNYGYTF
CDR3nt: TGCAGCACTAGTGGGACAACCAACTATGGCTACACCTTC

v_gene: TRBV4-1
abundance: .
j_gene: TRBJ2-2
d_gene: .
CDR3aa: CASSQDWSNTGELFF
CDR3nt: TGCGCCAGCAGCCAAGACTGGTCGAACACCGGGGAGCTGTTTTTT

v_gene: TRBV5-1
abundance: .
j_gene: TRBJ2-2
d_gene: TRBD1
CDR3aa: CASSPGTGVAGELFF
CDR3nt: TGCGCCAGCAGCCCCGGGACAGGCGTGGCCGGGGAGCTGTTTTTT

v_gene: TRBV10-3
abundance: .
j_gene: TRBJ2-7
d_gene: TRBD2
CDR3aa: CAIRAIAGGPYEQYF
CDR3nt: TGTGCCATCAGGGCGATAGCGGGGGGGCCCTACGAGCAGTACTTC

v_gene: TRBV7-2
abundance: .
j_gene: TRBJ1-1
d_gene: .
CDR3aa: CASSLVSIASNTEAFF
CDR3nt: TGTGCCAGCAGCTTAGTTTCGATTGCATCGAACACTGAAGCTTTCTTT

v_gene: TRBV6-1
abundance: once
j_gene: TRBJ1-6
d_gene: TRBD1
CDR3aa: CASSPDRESPLHF
CDR3nt: TGTGCCAGCAGTCCTGACAGGGAGTCACCCCTCCACTTT

v_gene: TRBV6-6
abundance: .
j_gene: TRBJ2-7
d_gene: TRBD1
CDR3aa: CASSSSTGTGTEQYF
CDR3nt: TGTGCCAGCAGTTCCTCCACCGGGACAGGGACTGAGCAGTACTTC

v_gene: TRBV2
abundance: .
j_gene: TRBJ2-3
d_gene: .
CDR3aa: CASSEVTSTDTQYF
CDR3nt: TGTGCCAGCAGTGAAGTGACCAGCACAGATACGCAGTATTTT

v_gene: TRBV7-9
abundance: few
j_gene: TRBJ2-4
d_gene: .
CDR3aa: CASSLGAGLAKNIQYF
CDR3nt: TGTGCCAGCAGCTTAGGTGCAGGGTTAGCCAAAAACATTCAGTACTTC

v_gene: TRBV15
abundance: .
j_gene: TRBJ2-3
d_gene: TRBD2
CDR3aa: CATSRVASGGTQYF
CDR3nt: TGTGCCACCAGCAGAGTTGCTAGCGGGGGTACGCAGTATTTT

v_gene: TRBV21-1
abundance: .
j_gene: TRBJ1-5
d_gene: .
CDR3aa: CAGCIRSANQPQHF
CDR3nt: TGTGCTGGGTGTATCCGATCGGCCAATCAGCCCCAGCATTTT

v_gene: TRBV28
abundance: few
j_gene: TRBJ1-1
d_gene: .
CDR3aa: CASSPSRRANTEAFF
CDR3nt: TGTGCCAGCAGTCCCTCCCGCCGGGCCAACACTGAAGCTTTCTTT

v_gene: TRBV9
abundance: .
j_gene: TRBJ1-5
d_gene: .
CDR3aa: CASSVGTENQPQHF
CDR3nt: TGTGCCAGCAGCGTAGGGACAGAAAATCAGCCCCAGCATTTT

v_gene: TRBV5-1
abundance: few
j_gene: TRBJ2-3
d_gene: .
CDR3aa: CASSPGSFTDTQYF
CDR3nt: TGCGCCAGCAGCCCGGGGAGCTTCACAGATACGCAGTATTTT

v_gene: TRBV5-6
abundance: .
j_gene: TRBJ2-5
d_gene: .
CDR3aa: CASRNQETQYF
CDR3nt: TGTGCCAGCAGGAACCAAGAGACCCAGTACTTC

v_gene: TRBV25-1
abundance: .
j_gene: TRBJ2-2
d_gene: .
CDR3aa: CASSEAGHLGELFF
CDR3nt: TGTGCCAGCAGTGAAGCGGGACACCTCGGGGAGCTGTTTTTT

v_gene: TRBV29-1
abundance: .
j_gene: TRBJ2-5
d_gene: .
CDR3aa: CSVLDSSKTQYF
CDR3nt: TGCAGCGTACTGGACTCCTCCAAGACCCAGTACTTC

v_gene: TRBV4-1
abundance: .
j_gene: TRBJ1-2
d_gene: TRBD1
CDR3aa: CASSQEGQVYGYTF
CDR3nt: TGCGCCAGCAGCCAAGAAGGACAGGTCTATGGCTACACCTTC

v_gene: TRBV15
abundance: few
j_gene: TRBJ1-4
d_gene: .
CDR3aa: CATSRDSWQATF
CDR3nt: TGTGCCACCAGCAGAGATTCTTGGCAGGCCACTTTT

v_gene: TRBV11-1
abundance: .
j_gene: TRBJ2-7
d_gene: .
CDR3aa: CASSLNRDPHEQYF
CDR3nt: TGTGCCAGCAGCTTAAACAGGGATCCCCACGAGCAGTACTTC

v_gene: TRBV7-3
abundance: medium-sized
j_gene: TRBJ2-5
d_gene: TRBD2
CDR3aa: CASSPTAGGWETQYF
CDR3nt: TGTGCCAGCAGTCCCACTGCGGGGGGGTGGGAGACCCAGTACTTC

v_gene: TRBV30
abundance: few
j_gene: TRBJ1-3
d_gene: TRBD1
CDR3aa: CAWSRTGFSGNTIYF
CDR3nt: TGTGCCTGGAGTCGGACAGGGTTCTCTGGAAACACCATATATTTT

v_gene: TRBV2
abundance: .
j_gene: TRBJ2-1
d_gene: .
CDR3aa: CASRLRALGVNEQFF
CDR3nt: TGTGCCAGCAGGCTCCGGGCCTTGGGGGTCAATGAGCAGTTCTTC

v_gene: TRBV6-1
abundance: .
j_gene: TRBJ1-1
d_gene: TRBD1
CDR3aa: CASSAGDRGRGTEAFF
CDR3nt: TGTGCCAGCAGTGCAGGGGACAGGGGCCGGGGCACTGAAGCTTTCTTT

v_gene: TRBV10-1
abundance: .
j_gene: TRBJ2-3
d_gene: TRBD2
CDR3aa: CASRLAGGLDTQYF
CDR3nt: TGCGCCAGCAGGCTAGCGGGGGGCCTAGATACGCAGTATTTT

v_gene: TRBV27
abundance: .
j_gene: TRBJ2-3
d_gene: .
CDR3aa: CASTRADTQYF
CDR3nt: TGTGCCAGCACCCGGGCAGATACGCAGTATTTT

v_gene: TRBV7-2
abundance: .
j_gene: TRBJ2-3
d_gene: TRBD2
CDR3aa: CASSFWASGFLGNTQYF
CDR3nt: TGTGCCAGCAGCTTCTGGGCTAGCGGGTTCTTGGGGAATACGCAGTATTTT

v_gene: TRBV10-3
abundance: few
j_gene: TRBJ1-2
d_gene: TRBD1
CDR3aa: CAISEGTGGRCTF
CDR3nt: TGTGCCATCAGTGAGGGTACAGGGGGCAGGTGCACCTTC

v_gene: TRBV7-9
abundance: .
j_gene: TRBJ2-1
d_gene: TRBD1
CDR3aa: CASSRGTGSSYNEQFF
CDR3nt: TGTGCCAGCAGCAGGGGGACAGGAAGCTCCTACAATGAGCAGTTCTTC